What follows is one TCR beta chain and its context. From germline, CDR1 is LGHNA and CDR2 YNFKEQ. CDR3 length equals 14 residues. With 0 bases removed from V and 9 bases from J, the gap between germline ends came to 12 bases. Using immunoSEQ multiplex PCR, the repertoire was profiled, and TCRdb retains in-frame clones only, with some absent. The data show 70,000 to 75,000 clones, about four fifths seen once. This specimen belongs to a study of OX40 agonist ivuxolimab in advanced cancers. The sequencing here drew on CD4+ or CD8+ T cells sorted from blood, taken in a trial of the OX40 agonist ivuxolimab. The TCR was taken from an adult with an advanced solid tumor such as melanoma, head and neck, liver or kidney cancer. This chain links TRBV4-2 with TRBJ2-1; TRBD2 is a possible D gene (6 bases). This CDR3 is CASSQDLEGPEQFF. In nucleotides, the CDR3 is TGTGCCAGCAGCCAAGACTTGGAGGGCCCTGAGCAGTTCTTC.